What follows are 15 T cell receptor beta chains derived from one specimen sequenced in a study of T cell responses to AZD1222 COVID-19 vaccine. Generated by immunoSEQ multiplex PCR, the TCRdb table keeps only in-frame clones and is missing some. The sample holds about 200,000 clones; roughly 91% are singletons and the top ten take roughly 1%. The input for sequencing was peripheral blood, taken on day 0 of MenACWY control vaccination. All receptors derive from an adult in good health.

The V call is TRBV5-5, the J call TRBJ2-3; D not certain. The CDR3 sequence is 14 residues long. Germline values: CDR1 SGHKS, CDR2 YYEKEE (reference sequence). V gave up 4 bases and J gave up 0 bases, with 9 bases separating them. CDR3 protein: CASSLLGSTDTQYF. The CDR3 DNA follows: TGTGCCAGCAGCCTGTTGGGCAGCACAGATACGCAGTATTTT.

The chain joins TRBV15 to TRBJ2-2; the D is unclear. The CDR3 sequence is 14 residues long. Per the germline V gene, CDR1 is LNHNV and CDR2 is YYDKDF (reference sequence). Between the trimmed V and J ends, which lost 0 bases and 5 bases, there was a span of 7 bases. CDR3 bases: TGTGCCACCAGCAGAGATCTCGGGACCGGGGAGCTGTTTTTT. Protein product: CATSRDLGTGELFF.

The V gene is TRBV3-1 (or the pseudogene TRBV3-2), the J gene TRBJ1-3; the D is unclear. CDR1 and CDR2 (germline): LGHDT, YNNKEL (reference sequence). Trimming pared 4 bases from V and 0 bases from J, leaving 13 bases between. The length of the CDR3 is 16 residues. The CDR3 sequence: CASSRRLGSSGNTIYF. CDR3 DNA sequence: TGTGCCAGCAGCCGCCGCTTGGGATCCTCTGGAAACACCATATATTTT.

V gene TRBV10-3 combines with J gene TRBJ1-1; D unclear. The CDR3 spans 13 residues. V gave up 5 bases and J gave up 5 bases, with 12 bases separating them. Germline assignment: CDR1 ENHRY and CDR2 SYGVKD. CDR3 DNA: TGTGCCATCAGTAGTGGTAGTGGGACTGAAGCTTTCTTT. Translation: CAISSGSGTEAFF.

This clone came up once. The V and J genes are TRBV11-2 and TRBJ1-4; TRBD1 matches 7 bases. This CDR3 is built from 18 residues. The germline V gene encodes CDR1 SGHAT and CDR2 FQNNGV. Unmatched junction bases numbered 12, after V lost 5 bases and J lost 0 bases. As DNA, the CDR3 is TGTGCCAGCAGCCACAGGTTCGGGACAGCCGCAACTAATGAAAAACTGTTTTTT. As protein: CASSHRFGTAATNEKLFF.

This clone came up once. The V gene is TRBV19, the J gene TRBJ1-1; maybe TRBD1 (6 bases). CDR3 length equals 14 residues. V lost 6 bases to trimming and J lost 0 bases, with 11 bases between them. Germline V gives CDR1 LNHDA, CDR2 SQIVND (reference sequence). The CDR3 bases are TGTGCCAGTAGGCCACAGGGCTTGAACACTGAAGCTTTCTTT. Protein: CASRPQGLNTEAFF. Looking up the rest from reference TRBV19 and TRBJ1-1 gives the full variable domain: DGGITQSPKYLFRKEGQNVTLSCEQNLNHDAMYWYRQDPGQGLRLIYYSQIVNDFQKGDIAEGYSVSREKKESFPLTVTSAQKNPTAFYLCASRPQGLNTEAFFGQGTRLTVV.

This clone was counted a single time. The chain recombines TRBV7-9 with TRBJ1-2, with D possibly being TRBD1 (6 bases). V lost 1 base, J lost 4 bases, and 22 bases lay in between. Germline V gene lookup returns CDR1 SEHNR and CDR2 FQNEAQ (reference sequence). The CDR3 covers 18 residues. The CDR3 spells CASSLEQLIGGQTYGYTF. The CDR3 DNA reads as TGTGCCAGCAGCTTAGAGCAGCTTATAGGAGGACAGACCTATGGCTACACCTTC. The full variable domain, rest sourced from reference TRBV7-9 and TRBJ1-2, is DTGVSQNPRHKITKRGQNVTFRCDPISEHNRLYWYRQTLGQGPEFLTYFQNEAQLEKSRLLSDRFSAERPKGSFSTLEIQRTEQGDSAMYLCASSLEQLIGGQTYGYTFGSGTRLTVV.

The chain combines TRBV5-1 with TRBJ1-2; D remains ambiguous. V lost 0 bases, J lost 5 bases, and 11 bases lay in between. The V gene's germline CDR1 is SGHRS and CDR2 YFSETQ. This CDR3 is built from 14 residues. The CDR3 protein is CASSLGTDLYGYTF. CDR3 nucleotides: TGCGCCAGCAGCTTGGGAACAGACCTATATGGCTACACCTTC.

The chain is built from TRBV5-1 and TRBJ1-1; D uncertain. V lost 4 bases and J 1 base, leaving 8 bases between the germline ends. The CDR3 is 13 residues long. Germline V gene sequence: CDR1 SGHRS, CDR2 YFSETQ. CDR3: CASSAEPNTEAFF. The CDR3 coding sequence is TGCGCCAGCAGCGCGGAACCGAACACTGAAGCTTTCTTT.

The chain carries TRBV10-1 and TRBJ1-1, with D hard to call. There are 14 residues in the CDR3. Deletions cut 4 bases from V and 3 bases from J, with 12 bases between. Germline CDR1 WNHNN, CDR2 SYGVQD (reference sequence). This chain's CDR3 is CASSVRRGDTEAFF. As DNA, the CDR3 is TGCGCCAGCAGTGTGAGGCGTGGGGACACTGAAGCTTTCTTT.

The chain uses TRBV2 and TRBJ2-2; D is perhaps TRBD1 (5 bases). Germline lookup yields CDR1 SNHLY and CDR2 FYNNEI. This CDR3 is built from 15 residues. V dropped 6 bases and J dropped 7 bases, with 18 bases sitting between them. This chain's CDR3 is CASRPTALGHGELFF. The CDR3 nucleotides are TGTGCCAGCAGACCTACTGCTTTGGGGCACGGGGAGCTGTTTTTT.

The chain employs TRBV3-1 (or the pseudogene TRBV3-2) and TRBJ1-4; no clear D gene. Trimming removed 0 bases from V and 4 bases from J, with 15 bases in between. The CDR3 extends over 17 amino acids. Germline V lookup: CDR1 LGHDT, CDR2 YNNKEL (reference sequence). Written as DNA, the CDR3 is TGTGCCAGCAGCCAAGATAGGGTAGGGCATTATAATGAAAAACTGTTTTTT. Its translation: CASSQDRVGHYNEKLFF.

J is TRBJ1-5 and V is TRBV6-2 or TRBV6-3; the D gene is possibly TRBD1 (6 bases). Germline V CDR1 and CDR2: MNHEY, SVGEGT. The CDR3 is made up of 13 amino acids. The V gene lost 5 bases and the J gene lost 7 bases, with 12 bases spanning the gap. The CDR3 is CASSHGGAQPQHF. Written as DNA, the CDR3 is TGTGCCAGCAGTCACGGGGGGGCACAGCCCCAGCATTTT.

The chain links TRBV5-1 to TRBJ1-4, with no clear D. Trimming shortened V by 4 bases and J by 7 bases, and 11 bases separated the two germline ends. CDR3 length equals 13 residues. From germline, CDR1 is SGHRS and CDR2 YFSETQ. For the CDR3, the DNA is TGCGCCAGCAGCGCTGTGGACGGTGAAAAACTGTTTTTT. This encodes CASSAVDGEKLFF.

V usage is TRBV11-2 and J usage is TRBJ2-7; either TRBD1 or TRBD2 may fit D (6 bases each). V was pared by 5 bases and J by 7 bases, with 18 bases between. The CDR3 runs 14 residues. Germline-derived CDR1 and CDR2 are SGHAT and FQNNGV. DNA of the CDR3: TGTGCCAGCAGCCCTAGTGGGGGGCTGAGGGAGCAGTACTTC. Residues: CASSPSGGLREQYF.